Sequencing of this T cell receptor beta chain was carried out in a study of cytomegalovirus exposure and HLA in healthy donors. Study results and limitations: The majority of TCR sequences were rare, yet some public TCRs appeared in many donors. Investigators reported 150 to 200 TCR beta chains as tied to cytomegalovirus.

About this clone itself: The target antigen is unknown.

CDR1 is MDHEN, CDR2 SYDVKM, per germline. The CDR3 has 22 residues. J was trimmed by 5 bases and V by 7 bases; bases with no gene match: 30. Only in-frame clones appear in the TCRdb table, and some are missing; sequencing was by immunoSEQ multiplex PCR. The table shows approximately 49,000 clones, with roughly 92% occurring only once. The sample was PBMCs. The rearrangement uses TRBV28 and TRBJ2-1; 9 positions agree with TRBD2. The receptor was isolated from a man between 18 and 29 years old in good health and CMV-seronegative. The CDR3 region has the DNA TGTGCCAGCAAGGTCCGGCTTGGAAGGGGGACTCCCCGGAGACTAGCGGACAATGAGCAGTTCTTC. Translated, it gives CASKVRLGRGTPRRLADNEQFF.